Included here is one TCR beta chain sequence, with context. Its recognized antigen is unknown. Base qualities are not at hand, and no much larger clone is one base apart. The library was obtained by the immunoSEQ multiplex PCR assay. For TCR sequencing, RNA was extracted from every sample and reverse transcribed into cDNA to serve as template. First-strand cDNA was synthesized using SuperScript III with a 2:1 mix of oligo-dT and random hexamers. A synthetic immune receptor repertoire was used to assess amplification bias, and residual bias was removed computationally. Under the source paper's analysis protocol: Raw reads were preprocessed to remove errors, and CDR3 was defined by IMGT conventions from the conserved cysteine to phenylalanine. Clonality was computed by normalizing Shannon entropy by log2 of the number of productive unique TCRs and subtracting the result from 1. Whether each scalp clone was CD4 or CD8 was inferred by checking scalp TCRbeta sequences against the CD4 and CD8 repertoires from sorted blood. The table comes from immuneACCESS by way of TCRdb, which keeps in-frame sequences with V and J called. Part of the clones is missing from these tables; in studies checked, under half for an unresolved V gene and the rest for unknown reasons. V and J calls and clone size are those listed in that table; D and trimming were worked out from the DNA. In this sample the table shows 120,000 or so clones, 45% to 50% of which occur a single time. The ten biggest clones cover more than 9% of the sample.

This specimen belongs to a study of CD8+ T cells in alopecia areata (dated by TCRdb to 2017 to 2018). The study in broad terms: To study T cell clonal expansion in alopecia areata, the researchers applied high-throughput TCRbeta sequencing to both the C3H/HeJ mouse model and human patients. Human TCRbeta sequencing covered scalp tissue and sorted CD4+ and CD8+ peripheral blood T cells from patchy and totalis/universalis alopecia areata patients and healthy controls. Clonality in the scalp was compared among normal scalp (n=4), patchy alopecia areata scalp (n=8), and alopecia totalis/universalis scalp (n=8). RNA was obtained with the PAXgene miRNA kit for fixed scalp, the miRNeasy kit for PBMCs, and the RNeasy kit for mouse skin. Amplification of TCRbeta CDR3 regions was done by immunoSEQ multiplex PCR using 35 Vbeta forward primers and 13 Jbeta reverse primers.

Broad study findings and their caveats: Compared with normal scalp, lesional scalp, particularly in alopecia totalis/universalis, had higher clonality and more expanded CD8+ clones, which suggests antigenic drive. Shared TCR sequences between patients were less evident than in mice, which may be partly attributable to HLA diversity in the patient population. Scalp TCR repertoire analysis is complicated because resident alphabeta T cells in normal human skin are also sequenced, whereas mouse skin is dominated by gammadelta T cells.

From alopecia areata patients, peripheral blood was collected along with lesional scalp punch biopsies. PBMCs were isolated by density centrifugation and stained for CD3, CD4 and CD8, after which CD4+ and CD8+ T cells were sorted on a FACSAria. As part of a multicenter biomarker study, untreated alopecia areata patients were recruited. Blood CD8+ T cells from about 5 biomarker-study patients were further sorted into NKG2D-low and NKG2D-high fractions. CDR1 and CDR2 (SQVTM, ANQGSEA) derive from the germline V gene. V is clipped by 6 bases and J by 7 bases, and the sequence between their germline boundaries is 15 bases long. Taken from cysteine to phenylalanine, the CDR3 has 12 residues. The only DNA kept is the CDR3, 36 bases in frame from the first base.

The V and J segments used are TRBV29-1 and TRBJ1-1; the D gene cannot be named for sure. The sequence derives from a human donor with alopecia areata. Sequenced material: NKG2D-low CD8+ T cells sorted from blood. According to the study, the label for this sample's cell subset or site signals: sorted CD8+ NKG2D-low blood T cells. The CDR3 region: CSVRLGENEAFF. The DNA sequence is given as TGCAGCGTCCGGTTAGGAGAGAATGAAGCTTTCTTT.